These 19 T cell receptor beta chains were all obtained from the same sample, sequenced in a study of blood T cells in healthy people across ages. It was with a sample-barcoded 5' primer and a J-beta primer mix that a second PCR of roughly 7 to 12 cycles was run. MiXCR, applied by TCRdb to the 5' RACE reads, yields one record per CDR3 protein. The data show around 1,500,000 distinct CDR3 sequences, with 28% seen just once and roughly 8% held by the top ten. Sequenced: blood. Receptors were obtained from a woman in her twenties or thirties in good health.

The chain employs TRBV10-3 and TRBJ2-3; 12 bases map to TRBD2. V lost 5 bases to trimming and J lost 3 bases; unmatched junction nucleotides: 6. The V gene's germline CDR1 is ENHRY and CDR2 SYGVKD. The length of the CDR3 is 16 residues. CDR3 region: CAISRTSGEGTDTQYF. The CDR3 region has the DNA TGTGCCATCAGTCGGACTAGCGGGGAGGGAACAGATACGCAGTATTTT.

This clonotype was seen more than once but under ten times. The chain has TRBV6-2 or TRBV6-3 and TRBJ2-7; D is unresolved. Per the germline V gene, CDR1 is MNHEY and CDR2 is SVGEGT. This CDR3 is 13 amino acids long. V was trimmed by 0 bases and J by 3 bases, leaving 6 bases between them. The CDR3 region has the DNA TGTGCCAGCAGTTACTCCAATCACTACGAGCAGTACTTC. It translates to CASSYSNHYEQYF.

Regarding this clonotype: This may arise from a read error, as a much more abundant clone is one base away. V usage is TRBV6-5 and J usage is TRBJ2-7, with TRBD2 identical over 11 bases. J was trimmed by 7 bases and V by 8 bases; bases with no gene match: 16. Per the germline V gene, CDR1 is MNHEY and CDR2 is SVGAGI. CDR3 length: 16 amino acids. The CDR3 nucleotides read TGTGCCAGCGCAGGGACTAGCGGTGCCTTCTACAATGAGCAGTACTTC. It encodes CASAGTSGAFYNEQYF.

The V gene is TRBV12-3 or TRBV12-4, the J gene TRBJ2-2; D gene ambiguous. There are 13 residues in the CDR3. Trimming took off 6 bases at V and 5 bases at J, with 10 bases between the two ends. The CDR3 region is CASSTARTGELFF. As DNA, the CDR3 is TGTGCCAGCAGCACCGCTAGGACCGGGGAGCTGTTTTTT.

This chain uses TRBV27 with TRBJ2-5; possible D gene TRBD2, 6 bases. The CDR3 consists of 16 residues. The germline V gene encodes CDR1 MNHEY and CDR2 SMNVEV (reference sequence). V lost 2 bases to trimming and J lost 3 bases, with 16 bases between them. Here the CDR3 DNA reads TGTGCCAGCAGTTTAATATTTCGTCCGGGGGAAGAGACCCAGTACTTC. Its protein is CASSLIFRPGEETQYF.

Concerning this clonotype itself: It may be a read error: a sequence one base away is much more abundant. The genes are TRBV6-5 and TRBJ2-5; D unresolved. Germline CDR1 MNHEY, CDR2 SVGAGI. CDR3 length: 16 residues. Trimming pared 2 bases from V and 11 bases from J, leaving 24 bases between. The CDR3: CASSYKNQRMGHEQYF. In nucleotides, the CDR3 is TGTGCCAGCAGTTACAAGAACCAGCGTATGGGCCATGAGCAGTACTTC.

The rearrangement links TRBV20-1 to TRBJ1-1; 7 bases are a match to TRBD1. The CDR3 length is 16 residues. The trim removed 2 bases at V and 4 bases at J, leaving 13 bases unmatched. CDR1 and CDR2 (germline): DFQATT, SNEGSKA (reference sequence). CDR3 region: CSARPTLGQVVTEAFF. In nucleotides, the CDR3 is TGCAGTGCTAGACCTACCCTAGGACAGGTTGTCACTGAAGCTTTCTTT.

This clonotype was counted once. At one end the junction does not follow the germline gene, possibly because of a read error. The chain combines TRBV6-6 with TRBJ1-2, with 8 nucleotides matching TRBD1. Germline CDR1 MNHNY, CDR2 SVGAGI (reference sequence). This CDR3 is 15 amino acids long. CDR3 nucleotides: TGTGCCGGCAGTTCGCGGACAGGGCCCTTCCTCGGCTACACCTTC. Protein product: CAGSSRTGPFLGYTF.

This clonotype was detected ten times or more. For the CDR3, the DNA is TGCGCCAGCAGCCAAGATCGATTAGAGCAGTACTTC. Protein product: CASSQDRLEQYF. This sequence joins TRBV4-1 and TRBJ2-7; unclear D gene. In germline, CDR1 is MGHRA, CDR2 YSYEKL. The CDR3 has 12 amino acids. V was cut by 0 bases and J by 7 bases, with 7 bases left in between.

This clonotype was detected a few times. The V gene is TRBV24-1, the J gene TRBJ1-2, with D possibly being TRBD1 (5 bases). The V and J ends lost 4 bases and 8 bases respectively, with 16 bases between them. CDR3 length: 14 residues. Germline V gene sequence: CDR1 KGHDR, CDR2 SFDVKD. CDR3 DNA sequence: TGTGCCACCAGTGAAACTGACAGCATGGCGGGCTACACCTTC. Translated, it gives CATSETDSMAGYTF.

The CDR3 loop reads CSALTGGKTEQYF. The CDR3 region has the DNA TGCAGTGCCTTGACAGGGGGAAAGACTGAGCAGTACTTC. The chain is built from TRBV20-1 and TRBJ2-7; 9 nucleotides line up with TRBD1. Unmatched junction bases numbered 10, after V lost 6 bases and J lost 7 bases. CDR1 and CDR2 (germline): DFQATT, SNEGSKA (reference sequence). The CDR3 has 13 residues.

The genes are TRBV20-1 and TRBJ1-2, with D possibly being TRBD1 (6 bases). Trimming left V 6 bases short and J 7 bases short, with 12 bases between. The CDR3 totals 11 residues. Germline CDR1 reads DFQATT; CDR2 reads SNEGSKA (reference sequence). CDR3 DNA sequence: TGCAGTGCGCCAGGGGCAGGTGGCTACACCTTC. Amino acids: CSAPGAGGYTF.

This clonotype has more than one count but fewer than ten. J is TRBJ2-3 and V is TRBV9; TRBD1 agrees at 8 bases. CDR1 SGDLS and CDR2 YYNGEE come from the germline V gene. The length of the CDR3 is 17 residues. Trimming took 3 bases from V and 0 from J; bases not matched to a gene: 9. The CDR3 sequence: CASSALTGGASTDTQYF. CDR3 DNA sequence: TGTGCCAGCAGCGCACTTACAGGGGGAGCTAGCACAGATACGCAGTATTTT.

This clonotype has a handful of counts. The V and J genes are TRBV7-2 and TRBJ2-1; TRBD1 matches 7 bases. V lost 5 bases and J lost 9; bases outside the gene matches: 16. The germline V gene encodes CDR1 SGHTA and CDR2 FQGNSA. This CDR3 region has 16 residues. CDR3 region: CASSPRGDRVRGEQFF. In nucleotides, the CDR3 is TGTGCCAGCAGCCCAAGAGGTGACAGGGTGAGGGGTGAGCAGTTCTTC.

This clonotype has only a few counts. The rearrangement joins TRBV12-3 or TRBV12-4 to TRBJ2-2, with 10 bases aligning to TRBD1. V shed 6 bases, J shed 6 bases, and the junction held 10 bases outside the gene matches. The CDR3 covers 16 residues. CDR3 sequence: CASSSADRGAPGELFF. The CDR3 nucleotides are TGTGCCAGCAGCTCCGCGGACAGGGGGGCTCCCGGGGAGCTGTTTTTT.

This chain uses TRBV29-1 with TRBJ1-2, with 7 bases that match TRBD1. The CDR3 runs 12 residues. CDR1 and CDR2 from the germline V gene are SQVTM and ANQGSEA. The ends lost 8 bases at V and 4 bases at J; junction bases unmatched: 7. CDR3 nucleotides: TGCAGCCAGGGGGAGGAGATCTATGGCTACACCTTC. As protein: CSQGEEIYGYTF.

This chain links TRBV5-1 with TRBJ2-3, with 7 positions matching TRBD1. This CDR3 contains 15 residues. Germline-derived CDR1 and CDR2 are SGHRS and YFSETQ. The ends lost 0 bases at V and 2 bases at J; junction bases unmatched: 3. This chain's CDR3 is CASSLETGNTDTQYF. The CDR3 nucleotides are TGCGCCAGCAGCTTGGAGACAGGGAACACAGATACGCAGTATTTT.

This clonotype was seen more than once but under ten times. V usage is TRBV15 and J usage is TRBJ1-5; D is undetermined. V was clipped by 3 bases and J by 2 bases, with 14 bases between them. This CDR3 comprises 16 residues. Germline CDR1 is LNHNV and CDR2 is YYDKDF (reference sequence). CDR3 protein: CATSRTFSDGNQPQHF. CDR3 DNA: TGTGCCACCAGCAGGACTTTTTCAGATGGCAATCAGCCCCAGCATTTT.

Ten or more counts support this clonotype. J is TRBJ2-5 and V is TRBV15; D gene ambiguous. The V end was cut by 1 base, the J end by 2 bases, with 8 bases between. The CDR3 is made up of 14 amino acids. CDR1 and CDR2 from the germline V gene are LNHNV and YYDKDF (reference sequence). CDR3 nucleotide sequence: TGTGCCACCAGCAGAGTTCGGTTTCAAGAGACCCAGTACTTC. Amino acids: CATSRVRFQETQYF.